One and the same sample provided the 26 T cell receptor beta chains below, sequenced in a study of blood T cell repertoires in COVID-19. The assay was immunoSEQ multiplex PCR, and TCRdb's table has in-frame clones only and misses some. The sample carries 210,000 or so clones, around 90% recorded once. Source material: peripheral blood. The receptor source for this set is a woman under 30 who had recovered from COVID-19.

This clone was counted only a few times. V is TRBV11-3 and J is TRBJ2-2; D is perhaps TRBD1 (5 bases). Germline lookup yields CDR1 SGHNT and CDR2 YENEEA. With 4 bases removed from V and 0 bases from J, the gap between germline ends came to 12 bases. The CDR3 has 16 residues. The CDR3 sequence is CASSSTDRPNTGELFF. The DNA for the CDR3 is TGTGCCAGCAGCTCCACCGACAGACCGAACACCGGGGAGCTGTTTTTT.

In its sample, this clone was seen once. V and J are TRBV5-5 and TRBJ2-1; D remains unclear. Germline V gene lookup returns CDR1 SGHKS and CDR2 YYEKEE (reference sequence). There are 14 residues in the CDR3. V lost 1 base to trimming and J lost 6 bases, with 11 bases between them. The CDR3 here is CASSLTDQVNEQFF. In DNA form, the CDR3 reads TGTGCCAGCAGCTTGACGGATCAGGTCAATGAGCAGTTCTTC.

The genes are TRBV21-1 and TRBJ1-2. TRBV21-1 is a pseudogene. There are 12 residues in the CDR3. The CDR3 spells CASSKAGREDTF. The CDR3 bases are TGTGCCAGCAGCAAAGCCGGCAGGGAGGACACCTTC.

The J gene is TRBJ2-7, the V gene TRBV5-6; D perhaps matches TRBD2 (5 bases). The germline gives CDR1 SGHDT, CDR2 YYEEEE. This CDR3 spans 13 amino acids. V gave up 4 bases and J gave up 1 base, with 9 bases separating them. The CDR3: CASSGLVSYEQYF. CDR3 in DNA: TGTGCCAGCAGCGGACTGGTATCCTACGAGCAGTACTTC.

The chain joins TRBV14 to TRBJ1-1, with D maybe TRBD1 (6 bases). Germline CDR1 SGHDN, CDR2 FVKESK. V lost 5 bases and J 10 bases, leaving 14 bases between the germline ends. This CDR3 comprises 12 residues. The CDR3 sequence: CASSSHRVRAFF. In DNA, the CDR3 is TGTGCCAGCAGCTCTCACAGGGTGCGAGCTTTCTTT.

This rearrangement joins TRBV7-9 to TRBJ2-1, with 7 bases identical to TRBD2. V trimming: 2 bases; J trimming: 0 bases; junction bases outside the gene matches: 7. CDR3 length: 17 amino acids. The V gene's germline CDR1 is SEHNR and CDR2 FQNEAQ (reference sequence). CDR3 in amino acids: CASSLRASGYSYNEQFF. The CDR3 DNA follows: TGTGCCAGCAGCTTAAGGGCTAGCGGCTACTCCTACAATGAGCAGTTCTTC.

The rearrangement joins TRBV2 to TRBJ1-4, with 9 bases fitting TRBD1. The CDR3 runs to 18 residues. Germline V lookup: CDR1 SNHLY, CDR2 FYNNEI. Unmatched junction bases numbered 10, after V lost 5 bases and J lost 0 bases. CDR3 in DNA: TGTGCCAGCAGTCCCACAGGGGGCCTACCCGCAACTAATGAAAAACTGTTTTTT. As protein: CASSPTGGLPATNEKLFF.

The chain has TRBV5-1 and TRBJ2-7, with a tentative D call TRBD1 (5 bases). Germline V lookup: CDR1 SGHRS, CDR2 YFSETQ. This CDR3 spans 11 amino acids. With 5 bases removed from V and 7 bases from J, the gap between germline ends came to 10 bases. The CDR3 coding sequence is TGCGCCAGCAGGGGGCGACGAGAGCAGTACTTC. Translation: CASRGRREQYF.

This clone was found once. The genes are TRBV4-2 and TRBJ2-2; 10 bases agree with TRBD2. Germline values: CDR1 LGHNA, CDR2 YNFKEQ. V lost 1 base to trimming and J lost 1 base; unmatched junction nucleotides: 0. The CDR3 covers 16 residues. CDR3 amino acids: CASSQGTSGNTGELFF. As DNA, the CDR3 is TGTGCCAGCAGCCAAGGGACTAGCGGGAACACCGGGGAGCTGTTTTTT.

This rearrangement joins TRBV6-2 or TRBV6-3 to TRBJ1-2, with unresolved D. Looked up from germline, CDR1 is MNHEY and CDR2 is SVGEGT. Trimming left V 0 bases short and J 7 bases short, with 6 bases between. The CDR3 is made up of 12 amino acids. The chain's CDR3 is CASSYSSRGYTF. Here the CDR3 DNA reads TGTGCCAGCAGTTACTCCTCTCGTGGCTACACCTTC.

The V gene is TRBV5-1, the J gene TRBJ2-2, with D possibly TRBD1 on 5 matching bases. CDR1 is SGHRS, CDR2 YFSETQ, per germline. Trimming took 4 bases from V and 6 from J, leaving 10 bases between them. The CDR3 is 13 amino acids. In nucleotides, the CDR3 is TGCGCCAGCAGCAAGGGGCCTCCCGGGGAGCTGTTTTTT. It translates to CASSKGPPGELFF.

This chain connects TRBV5-1 to TRBJ2-7, with D tentatively TRBD2 (6 bases). Trimming left V 4 bases short and J 0 bases short, with 14 bases between. There are 15 residues in the CDR3. Germline loops: CDR1 SGHRS, CDR2 YFSETQ. The CDR3 region is CASSPGTGLSYEQYF. CDR3 bases: TGCGCCAGCAGCCCGGGAACGGGACTCTCCTACGAGCAGTACTTC.

The chain recombines TRBV5-1 with TRBJ2-7, with 7 bases aligning to TRBD1. Germline CDR1 and CDR2: SGHRS and YFSETQ. J lost 5 bases, V lost 1 base, and 15 bases had no gene match. The CDR3 totals 17 residues. The CDR3 region is CASSLSLGETGWNEQYF. The CDR3 bases are TGCGCCAGCAGCTTGTCCCTCGGAGAGACAGGGTGGAACGAGCAGTACTTC.

The rearrangement uses TRBV21-1 and TRBJ1-5. TRBV21-1 is given as a pseudogene. The CDR3 is made up of 16 amino acids. CDR3 sequence: CASRRGNGCSNQPQHF. CDR3 bases: TGTGCCAGCAGGAGAGGCAACGGGTGTAGCAATCAGCCCCAGCATTTT.

The chain recombines TRBV5-6 with TRBJ2-7; TRBD1 aligns across 7 bases. CDR3 size: 14 residues. Trimming cost V 0 bases and J 0 bases; bases outside gene matches: 0. Germline V gene sequence: CDR1 SGHDT, CDR2 YYEEEE. The CDR3 loop is CASSLGDSSYEQYF. CDR3 DNA sequence: TGTGCCAGCAGCTTGGGGGACAGCTCCTACGAGCAGTACTTC.

The chain joins TRBV21-1 to TRBJ2-1; TRBD2, as called in the table, went unchecked against the DNA. TRBV21-1 is recorded as a pseudogene. The CDR3 sequence is 15 residues long. As DNA, the CDR3 is TGTGCCAGCAGCATAGGGGACTCCTCTTACAATGAGCAGTTCTTC. It codes for CASSIGDSSYNEQFF.

This chain joins TRBV5-6 and TRBJ1-4; 7 bases fit TRBD1. Germline CDR1 and CDR2: SGHDT and YYEEEE. This CDR3 has 14 amino acids. J lost 16 bases, V lost 0 bases, and 12 bases had no gene match. The CDR3 DNA reads TGTGCCAGCAGCTTGGCCCAGGGGGGCGCGTTTCAGTTTTTT. This translates into CASSLAQGGAFQFF.

The rearrangement links TRBV27 to TRBJ2-7; tentatively, D is TRBD1 (5 bases). This CDR3 is 13 amino acids long. Looked up from germline, CDR1 is MNHEY and CDR2 is SMNVEV (reference sequence). V lost 3 bases, J lost 5 bases, and 11 bases lay in between. The CDR3 region has the DNA TGTGCCAGCAGTTTCTCCAGGGCCCACGAGCAGTACTTC. This gives the protein CASSFSRAHEQYF.

This CDR3 is CASSRTLDSPLHF. The CDR3 DNA sequence: TGTGCCAGCAGCCGTACTCTTGATTCACCCCTCCACTTT. V usage is TRBV9 and J usage is TRBJ1-6; D unclear. This CDR3 contains 13 residues. V lost 4 bases to trimming and J lost 8 bases, with 10 bases between them. Germline assignment: CDR1 SGDLS and CDR2 YYNGEE.

This chain connects TRBV25-1 to TRBJ1-1; unclear D gene. The CDR3 is 12 residues long. CDR1 MGHDK and CDR2 SYGVNS come from the germline V gene. V was pared by 1 base and J by 8 bases, with 8 bases between. The CDR3 is CASSESGGEAFF. The CDR3 DNA is TGTGCCAGCAGTGAATCGGGAGGGGAAGCTTTCTTT.

The chain recombines TRBV7-9 with TRBJ1-2; D gene uncertain. This CDR3 is 16 amino acids long. V lost 3 bases and J lost 0, with 14 bases in between. The germline V gene has CDR1 SEHNR and CDR2 FQNEAQ (reference sequence). CDR3 amino acids: CASSFPGTGANYGYTF. CDR3 DNA: TGTGCCAGCAGCTTTCCAGGCACGGGAGCTAACTATGGCTACACCTTC.

This clone was seen just once. This sequence joins TRBV11-3 and TRBJ1-1; D gene ambiguous. The V end was cut by 2 bases, the J end by 1 base, with 5 bases between. CDR1 and CDR2 from the germline V gene are SGHNT and YENEEA. The CDR3 has 13 amino acids. Written as DNA, the CDR3 is TGTGCCAGCAGCTTACACTCGAACACTGAAGCTTTCTTT. Its protein is CASSLHSNTEAFF.

The V call is TRBV7-8, the J call TRBJ2-1; tentatively, D is TRBD2 (5 bases). The length of the CDR3 is 16 residues. Trimming left V 3 bases short and J 2 bases short, with 14 bases between. The germline V gene has CDR1 SGHVS and CDR2 FQNEAQ. CDR3 loop: CASSFISGNAYNEQFF. CDR3 bases: TGTGCCAGCAGCTTTATATCCGGGAACGCCTACAATGAGCAGTTCTTC.

V is TRBV9 and J is TRBJ1-1; 11 nucleotides match TRBD1. The CDR3 sequence is 17 residues long. Trimming took 0 bases from V and 4 from J; bases not matched to a gene: 8. Per the germline V gene, CDR1 is SGDLS and CDR2 is YYNGEE. The CDR3 region has the DNA TGTGCCAGCAGCGTAGGGACAGGGGGCGGATCAGGCACTGAAGCTTTCTTT. Protein sequence: CASSVGTGGGSGTEAFF.

V is TRBV9 and J is TRBJ2-7; unclear D gene. Trimming shortened V by 0 bases and J by 0 bases, and 10 bases separated the two germline ends. This CDR3 is 15 amino acids long. CDR1 and CDR2 (germline): SGDLS, YYNGEE. The CDR3, as DNA: TGTGCCAGCAGCGTAGCGGGTCCAAGCTCCTACGAGCAGTACTTC. Amino acids: CASSVAGPSSYEQYF.

The rearrangement links TRBV18 to TRBJ2-7; TRBD2 agrees at 7 bases. V was pared by 5 bases and J by 6 bases, with 7 bases of the junction left unmatched. The CDR3 runs 13 residues. CDR1 KGHSH and CDR2 LQKENI come from the germline V gene. The CDR3 bases are TGTGCCAGCTCAACCGGGACTACCCTCGAGCAGTACTTC. Amino acid sequence: CASSTGTTLEQYF. Full variable domain (rest looked up from reference TRBV18 and TRBJ2-7): NAGVMQNPRHLVRRRGQEARLRCSPMKGHSHVYWYRQLPEEGLKFMVYLQKENIIDESGMPKERFSAEFPKEGPSILRIQQVVRGDSAAYFCASSTGTTLEQYFGPGTRLTVT.